The rows below give T cell receptor beta chains drawn from one sample of a study of cytomegalovirus exposure and HLA in healthy donors. The method was immunoSEQ multiplex PCR; TCRdb's version includes in-frame clones alone and lacks a portion of them. The profile shows approximately 160,000 clones, about 86% of them singletons. The material sequenced was PBMCs. The receptors were sampled from a woman in her 30s in good health and CMV-seronegative. CDR3s include the opening cysteine and the closing phenylalanine or tryptophan. D genes are given only for firm matches. Not all rows give a size; the values are once, few, many and, for expanded clones, a class.

>-|TRBJ1-6|TRBV9|-
CASGRDPYNSPLHF
TGTGCCAGCGGCAGGGACCCCTATAATTCACCCCTCCACTTT
>-|TRBJ2-1|TRBV12-5|-
CASGLDYPEDNEQFF
TGTGCTAGTGGTCTCGACTACCCAGAAGACAATGAGCAGTTCTTC
>-|TRBJ2-1|TRBV7-6|-
CASSLVVNEQFF
TGTGCCAGCAGCTTAGTAGTTAATGAGCAGTTCTTC
>few|TRBJ2-7|TRBV28|TRBD2
CASSWTLGLAGSYEQYF
TGTGCCAGCAGCTGGACTCTAGGACTAGCGGGATCCTACGAGCAGTACTTC
>-|TRBJ1-2|TRBV4-1|-
CASSHRESYGYTF
TGCGCCAGCAGCCACCGGGAGTCCTATGGCTACACCTTC
>-|TRBJ2-7|TRBV29-1|TRBD2
CSVASGLAAEQYF
TGCAGCGTTGCTTCTGGACTAGCGGCCGAGCAGTACTTC
>-|TRBJ2-7|TRBV27|TRBD2
CASIGGGGRKEQYF
TGTGCCAGCATCGGCGGGGGCGGGAGGAAGGAGCAGTACTTC
>-|TRBJ2-7|TRBV5-1|TRBD1
CASSLGGQGLDEQYF
TGCGCCAGCAGCTTGGGGGGACAGGGGCTAGACGAGCAGTACTTC
>-|TRBJ1-2|TRBV7-8|-
CASRGTDNYGYTF
TGTGCCAGCAGAGGAACAGACAACTATGGCTACACCTTC
>-|TRBJ2-7|TRBV4-1|TRBD2
CASSQALAGVYEQYF
TGCGCCAGCAGCCAAGCCCTAGCGGGAGTATACGAGCAGTACTTC
>-|TRBJ2-3|TRBV27|-
CASSSKSPTLGRNTDTQYF
TGTGCCAGCAGTTCCAAATCCCCTACCTTAGGCCGGAACACAGATACGCAGTATTTT
>-|TRBJ2-7|TRBV19|-
CASSTGQTYEQYF
TGTGCCAGTAGTACCGGACAGACCTACGAGCAGTACTTC
>-|TRBJ2-3|TRBV28|-
CASSFGLVGTSTDTQYF
TGTGCCAGCAGTTTCGGGTTGGTCGGTACTAGCACAGATACGCAGTATTTT
>-|TRBJ2-7|TRBV19|-
CASSIMATAYEQYF
TGTGCCAGTAGTATTATGGCTACAGCCTACGAGCAGTACTTC
>-|TRBJ2-7|TRBV7-2|TRBD1
CASSSRTGKPLLEQYF
TGTGCCAGCAGCTCCAGGACAGGGAAACCCCTCCTTGAGCAGTACTTC
>-|TRBJ1-3|TRBV30|TRBD1
CAWSSPRDRVGNTIYF
TGTGCCTGGAGTTCACCCCGGGACAGGGTTGGAAACACCATATATTTT
>-|TRBJ2-7|TRBV10-3|TRBD2
CAISESVSGSSYEQYF
TGTGCCATCAGTGAGTCGGTTAGCGGGAGCTCCTACGAGCAGTACTTC
>once|TRBJ2-7|TRBV7-2|TRBD2
CASSPEVSTVSGNDYEQYF
TGTGCCAGCAGCCCCGAAGTTAGTACGGTTAGCGGGAACGACTACGAGCAGTACTTC
>-|TRBJ2-7|TRBV5-1|TRBD1
CASSPRGQGGSYEQYF
TGCGCCAGCAGCCCTCGGGGACAGGGTGGGTCCTACGAGCAGTACTTC
>-|TRBJ2-7|TRBV29-1|-
CSVELPSSYEQYF
TGCAGCGTTGAACTTCCCTCCTCCTACGAGCAGTACTTC
>-|TRBJ2-1|TRBV6-5|-
CASSPRTPEEQFF
TGTGCCAGCAGTCCCCGAACGCCCGAGGAGCAGTTCTTC
>-|TRBJ2-1|TRBV13|-
CASHQGGGNEQFF
TGTGCCAGTCACCAGGGGGGGGGCAATGAGCAGTTCTTC
>-|TRBJ1-1|TRBV6-6|-
CASSYSGGRDTEAFF
TGTGCCAGCAGTTACTCCGGGGGGCGAGACACTGAAGCTTTCTTT
>-|TRBJ2-3|TRBV7-2|TRBD2
CASSSSGGAGSDTQYF
TGTGCCAGCAGTTCTAGCGGGGGGGCCGGATCAGATACGCAGTATTTT
>-|TRBJ2-3|TRBV5-1|-
CASSLAAVSTDTQYF
TGCGCCAGCAGCTTGGCGGCAGTTAGCACAGATACGCAGTATTTT
>once|TRBJ2-7|TRBV23-1|-
CASSQSSNYEQYF
TGCGCCAGCAGTCAATCCTCGAACTACGAGCAGTACTTC
>-|TRBJ2-7|TRBV27|-
CASSPGTLISYEQYF
TGTGCCAGCAGTCCCGGGACCTTAATCTCCTACGAGCAGTACTTC
>-|TRBJ2-2|TRBV18|-
CASSPDTGELFF
TGTGCCAGCTCACCAGACACCGGGGAGCTGTTTTTT
>many|TRBJ1-2|TRBV13|-
CASSFNHGYTF
TGTGCCAGCAGCTTCAATCATGGCTACACCTTC
>-|TRBJ2-1|TRBV6-8|TRBD2
CASRPYSGTSYNEQFF
TGTGCCAGCAGACCATATAGCGGGACCTCCTACAATGAGCAGTTCTTC
>-|TRBJ2-1|TRBV28|-
CASSSGGLNEQFF
TGTGCCAGCAGTAGCGGAGGACTCAATGAGCAGTTCTTC
>-|TRBJ2-7|TRBV19|TRBD1
CASRDPGQSYEQYF
TGTGCCAGTAGAGATCCGGGACAGAGCTACGAGCAGTACTTC
>-|TRBJ2-1|TRBV6-5|TRBD2
CASSYGGRTTEQFF
TGTGCCAGCAGTTACGGCGGGAGAACAACCGAGCAGTTCTTC
>-|TRBJ2-1|TRBV7-2|-
CASTPRSGNNEQFF
TGTGCCAGCACCCCCCGTAGTGGCAACAATGAGCAGTTCTTC
>-|TRBJ2-3|TRBV5-4|-
CASSWGPDTQYF
TGTGCCAGCAGTTGGGGGCCCGATACGCAGTATTTT
>-|TRBJ1-1|TRBV5-1|TRBD1
CASSLGGQGLWTTEAFF
TGCGCCAGCAGCTTGGGGGGACAGGGTCTTTGGACCACTGAAGCTTTCTTT
>once|TRBJ2-1|TRBV27|-
CASSLYPGSGSNEQFF
TGTGCCAGCAGTTTATACCCAGGGTCAGGCAGCAATGAGCAGTTCTTC
>once|TRBJ2-7|TRBV19|-
CASSIGIGSYEQYF
TGTGCCAGTAGTATAGGAATAGGTTCCTACGAGCAGTACTTC
>-|TRBJ2-7|TRBV27|TRBD1
CASSKDRGRNEQYF
TGTGCCAGCAGTAAAGACAGGGGGCGCAACGAGCAGTACTTC
>once|TRBJ1-2|TRBV6-1|-
CASSDRPANYGYTF
TGTGCCAGCAGTGACCGACCGGCGAACTATGGCTACACCTTC
>few|TRBJ2-1|TRBV2|TRBD1
CASSLRQGARNEQFF
TGTGCCAGCAGTTTAAGACAGGGGGCAAGGAATGAGCAGTTCTTC
>-|TRBJ2-1|TRBV28|TRBD2
CASSLLAANNEQFF
TGTGCCAGCAGTTTGCTAGCGGCCAACAATGAGCAGTTCTTC